The present T cell receptor (beta chain) was sequenced within a study of response to subunit inactivated influenza vaccine (dated by TCRdb to about 2018). Study-level background: The study used deep quantitative T cell receptor repertoire profiling to track responses to a trivalent subunit inactivated influenza vaccine.

Study-wide conclusions, independent of this receptor: According to the authors, only a limited number of new T cells may be recruited by each seasonal influenza vaccination.

The method behind the library was RT-PCR. TCRdb lists the instrument as Illumina HiSeq 2500. In TCRdb, the public reads were trimmed at Q25 with fastp and aligned with MiXCR, with productive beta chains retained. Each entry merges the rows of one CDR3 protein and shows their most common DNA and genes. A total of some 150,000 distinct CDR3 sequences appear in this sample, about 12% of them only once. The top ten hold 25% to 30% of the sample. The CDR3 measures 13 amino acids from cysteine to phenylalanine. The only DNA kept is the CDR3, 39 bases in frame from the first base. The V end gives up 2 bases and the J end 3 bases, leaving 1 base in the junction not matched to a gene. From the germline V gene, CDR1 is MNHEY and CDR2 is SVGEGT. There are a few counts of this clonotype. Its antigen is unknown. No qualities accompany the bases; no much larger clone lies one base away. These same records also appear under a second study, on T cells expressing NK-cell markers. Drawing on the second study: 5'RACE template switching, by which a universal primer site and unique molecular identifiers were added, was used to make TCR beta cDNA libraries. TCR beta-chain repertoires were profiled in sorted CD3+CD56+NKG2C+, CD3+CD56+NKG2C- and CD3+CD56-NKG2C+ T-cell subsets from several donors. Among the eight sequenced donors, seven were HCMV-seropositive and one was HCMV-seronegative. To restrict sorting to alphabetaTCR-expressing T cells, an anti-gammadeltaTCR antibody was added in several experiments. In six donors, the dominant CD3+CD56+NKG2C+ clonotypes ranked among the top 10 CD8+ clonotypes, making up about 1.0-7.5% of CD8+ T cells. Those dominant clonotypes were again the most abundant among CD3+CD56-NKG2C+ cells in a few donors, at about 25-60.1%. It remained unclear whether the expanded NKG2C-expressing T cell clones were specific for HCMV antigens. Randomly selected healthy volunteers, three men and five women, were used as the eight sequenced donors. HCMV-specific IgG was detected in serum with a commercial ELISA kit to determine HCMV serostatus. Ficoll density gradient centrifugation was used to isolate peripheral blood mononuclear cells from blood. Magnetic immunoseparation with Miltenyi isolation kits was used to isolate CD4+ and CD8+ T cells from PBMC. cDNA synthesis was primed from the TCR beta constant segment, followed by two successive PCR amplification steps. Illumina HiSeq 2000/2500, MiSeq or NextSeq was used to sequence libraries as 2 x 150 bp reads. MIGEC handled demultiplexing of the reads and grouping by UMI, while MiTCR was used to assemble and quantify clonotypes. To exclude erroneous sequences, only TCR cDNA sequences supported by at least two reads were retained. The tcR package was used for downstream repertoire analysis, with clonotypes matched between fractions based on CDR3 nucleotide sequence plus V segment. VDJmatch was used to annotate antigen specificity against VDJdb, with one amino acid substitution in CDR3 permitted.

Here the sequenced sample was CD8+ T cells sorted from PBMCs, taken approximately 13 days after vaccination. The clonotype was recovered from a man aged 45-60 years who received an inactivated influenza vaccine. Donor details come from another sample of the same person, matched by shared clones. The chain is assembled from TRBV6-2 or TRBV6-3 and TRBJ2-7, with 7 bases aligning to TRBD2. The DNA sequence is as follows: TGTGCCAGCAGTTACCTAGCGGTCTACGAGCAGTACTTC. Its product reads: CASSYLAVYEQYF.